These 27 T cell receptor beta chains were sequenced from one sample in a study of graft-versus-host responses after intestinal transplantation. The assay was immunoSEQ multiplex PCR, and TCRdb's table has in-frame clones only and misses some. The sample comprises about 19,000 clones, 86% of which are singletons, and over 8% rests with the top ten. The sequenced sample was PBMCs, obtained approximately 33 weeks after intestinal transplant. These receptors originate from a human patient who received an intestinal transplant, so some T cells may come from the graft donor.

The chain carries TRBV5-4 and TRBJ2-3; 16 nucleotides line up with TRBD2. Trimming cost V 3 bases and J 4 bases; bases outside gene matches: 8. This CDR3 comprises 18 residues. Germline lookup yields CDR1 SGHNT and CDR2 YYREEE (reference sequence). CDR3 protein: CASSSGLAGGLRADTQYF. DNA for the CDR3: TGTGCCAGCAGCTCGGGACTAGCGGGGGGGCTACGGGCAGATACGCAGTATTTT. Combining the CDR3 with reference TRBV5-4 and TRBJ2-3 gives the whole variable domain ETGVTQSPTHLIKTRGQQVTLRCSSQSGHNTVSWYQQALGQGPQFIFQYYREEENGRGNFPPRFSGLQFPNYSSELNVNALELDDSALYLCASSSGLAGGLRADTQYFGPGTRLTVL.

The V and J genes are TRBV6-4 and TRBJ2-3; D perhaps matches TRBD2 (7 bases). V was trimmed by 6 bases and J by 2 bases, leaving 24 bases between them. The CDR3 runs to 18 residues. The germline CDR1 and CDR2 sequences are MRHNA and SNTAGT. The CDR3 loop is CASRTAGRGLRITDTQYF. In DNA, the CDR3 is TGTGCCAGCAGGACGGCTGGGCGGGGGCTTCGGATCACAGATACGCAGTATTTT.

V is TRBV4-2 and J is TRBJ2-7, with 12 bases lining up with TRBD2. Trimming took 1 base from V and 0 from J; bases not matched to a gene: 1. CDR3 size: 16 residues. Germline assignment: CDR1 LGHNA and CDR2 YNFKEQ. The CDR3 loop is CASSQGTSGDSYEQYF. The CDR3, as DNA: TGTGCCAGCAGCCAAGGGACTAGCGGGGACTCCTACGAGCAGTACTTC.

The V gene is TRBV7-9, the J gene TRBJ2-3, with D possibly being TRBD1 (6 bases). The CDR3 has 15 residues. The germline CDR1 and CDR2 sequences are SEHNR and FQNEAQ (reference sequence). The ends were cut back, 5 bases at V and 6 bases at J, with 18 bases in the middle. For the CDR3, the DNA is TGTGCCAGCAGCCCTAGGGGGACGAACCGGGATACGCAGTATTTT. Its translation: CASSPRGTNRDTQYF.

CDR3 sequence reads: CASSVPLAGGTDTQYF. CDR3 in DNA: TGTGCCAGCAGCGTACCTCTTGCGGGGGGCACAGATACGCAGTATTTT. The chain joins TRBV9 to TRBJ2-3, with 7 bases identical to TRBD2. J was trimmed by 1 base and V by 1 base; bases with no gene match: 6. The CDR3 covers 16 residues. CDR1 and CDR2 (germline): SGDLS, YYNGEE.

V and J are TRBV4-1 and TRBJ2-7; either TRBD1 or TRBD2 may supply D (7 bases each). This CDR3 is built from 15 residues. CDR1 is MGHRA, CDR2 YSYEKL, per germline. V lost 6 bases, J lost 2 bases, and 17 bases lay in between. The CDR3 region is CASSRRGGQTYEQYF. The CDR3 DNA reads TGCGCCAGCAGTCGCAGGGGGGGACAGACCTACGAGCAGTACTTC.

V is TRBV30 and J is TRBJ2-7, with D perhaps TRBD2 (6 bases). Germline CDR1 and CDR2: GTSNPN and SVGIG (reference sequence). Trimming cost V 3 bases and J 6 bases, with 12 bases left between them. The CDR3 extends over 12 amino acids. The DNA of the CDR3 is TGTGCCTGGAGAAGGGACTTCCCCGAGCAGTACTTC. Translating it yields CAWRRDFPEQYF.

The chain carries TRBV6-5 and TRBJ2-5; TRBD1 matches 7 bases. Losses at the gene ends were 6 bases for V and 4 bases for J; bases not matched to a gene: 8. CDR1 is MNHEY and CDR2 is SVGAGI in the germline V gene. CDR3 length: 14 amino acids. The CDR3 here is CASRQTGIGETQYF. The CDR3 nucleotides are TGTGCCAGCAGACAGACAGGGATAGGAGAGACCCAGTACTTC.

This clone was recorded once. V is TRBV9 and J is TRBJ1-4; D unresolved. The CDR3 spans 15 residues. Per germline, CDR1 SGDLS and CDR2 YYNGEE. V was trimmed by 0 bases and J by 6 bases, leaving 12 bases between them. The CDR3 DNA reads as TGTGCCAGCAGCGTAGTTGGGCCAAGGGATGAAAAACTGTTTTTT. It translates to CASSVVGPRDEKLFF.

The chain links TRBV9 to TRBJ1-5, with D possibly matching TRBD1 (6 bases). Germline-derived CDR1 and CDR2 are SGDLS and YYNGEE. The CDR3 is 16 amino acids. V shed 1 base and J shed 1 base, with 12 bases lying between them. Written as DNA, the CDR3 is TGTGCCAGCAGCGTATCGCCGGGACAAAGCAATCAGCCCCAGCATTTT. Encoded protein: CASSVSPGQSNQPQHF.

The V gene is TRBV19, the J gene TRBJ2-3, with a weak D call TRBD2 (5 bases). Trimming took 3 bases from V and 4 from J, leaving 11 bases between them. This CDR3 region has 14 residues. Per germline, CDR1 LNHDA and CDR2 SQIVND (reference sequence). CDR3 bases: TGTGCCAGTAGTATTGTGCTAGCAGCAGATACGCAGTATTTT. Amino acid sequence: CASSIVLAADTQYF.

The V gene is TRBV13, the J gene TRBJ1-1; possible D gene TRBD1, 5 bases. V lost 2 bases to trimming and J lost 1 base, with 14 bases between them. The CDR3 runs 16 residues. In germline, CDR1 is PRHDT, CDR2 FYEKMQ (reference sequence). This chain's CDR3 is CASSLRLGEGNTEAFF. The CDR3 DNA reads TGTGCCAGCAGCTTACGATTAGGGGAGGGGAACACTGAAGCTTTCTTT.

This clone was counted a single time. V is TRBV6-5 and J is TRBJ2-3; D gene uncertain. V shed 3 bases and J shed 5 bases, with 9 bases lying between them. Looked up from germline, CDR1 is MNHEY and CDR2 is SVGAGI. This CDR3 has 13 residues. CDR3 region: CASSYWFGDTQYF. In DNA form, the CDR3 reads TGTGCCAGCAGTTATTGGTTTGGAGATACGCAGTATTTT.

The chain uses TRBV19 and TRBJ1-3; possible D gene TRBD1, 6 bases. Trimming removed 4 bases from V and 3 bases from J, with 10 bases in between. The germline V gene encodes CDR1 LNHDA and CDR2 SQIVND (reference sequence). The CDR3 runs to 14 residues. CDR3 in amino acids: CASSTRGDGNTIYF. The DNA of the CDR3 is TGTGCCAGTAGTACGAGGGGGGATGGAAACACCATATATTTT.

The rearrangement uses TRBV5-1 and TRBJ2-2; 9 bases are a match to TRBD2. V lost 2 bases and J lost 1; bases outside the gene matches: 3. This CDR3 is 16 amino acids long. The germline gives CDR1 SGHRS, CDR2 YFSETQ. CDR3 sequence (DNA): TGCGCCAGCAGCTTTGGTAGCGGGGGGAACACCGGGGAGCTGTTTTTT. Translation gives CASSFGSGGNTGELFF.

The chain has TRBV7-9 and TRBJ1-1; D gene uncertain. The CDR3 has 14 amino acids. From germline, CDR1 is SEHNR and CDR2 FQNEAQ (reference sequence). With 3 bases removed from V and 0 bases from J, the gap between germline ends came to 8 bases. In nucleotides, the CDR3 is TGTGCCAGCAGCTTGGGTCTATTGAACACTGAAGCTTTCTTT. As protein: CASSLGLLNTEAFF. Full variable domain (outside the CDR3, taken from reference TRBV7-9 and TRBJ1-1): DTGVSQNPRHKITKRGQNVTFRCDPISEHNRLYWYRQTLGQGPEFLTYFQNEAQLEKSRLLSDRFSAERPKGSFSTLEIQRTEQGDSAMYLCASSLGLLNTEAFFGQGTRLTVV.

This chain joins TRBV2 and TRBJ1-3; no clear D gene. Germline-derived CDR1 and CDR2 are SNHLY and FYNNEI. This CDR3 region has 18 residues. V was clipped by 7 bases and J by 0 bases, with 22 bases between them. In DNA form, the CDR3 reads TGTGCCAGCAATGTGGAGACTGAGTATACCAACTCTGGAAACACCATATATTTT. This translates into CASNVETEYTNSGNTIYF.

This chain connects TRBV18 to TRBJ1-4; perhaps TRBD1 as D (6 bases). Trimming cost V 2 bases and J 10 bases, with 14 bases left between them. The CDR3 is made up of 14 amino acids. CDR1 and CDR2 from the germline V gene are KGHSH and LQKENI. The CDR3 coding sequence is TGTGCCAGCTCACCAGAAGCCCTAGGGGGAAAACTGTTTTTT. Translated: CASSPEALGGKLFF.

The chain links TRBV9 to TRBJ2-7; no definite D call. Deletions cut 6 bases from V and 4 bases from J, with 11 bases between. The CDR3 consists of 12 residues. Looked up from germline, CDR1 is SGDLS and CDR2 is YYNGEE. The chain's CDR3 is CASTPGYYEQYF. The CDR3, as DNA: TGTGCCAGCACGCCGGGTTATTACGAGCAGTACTTC.

The chain couples TRBV6-5 to TRBJ2-7, with TRBD1 identical over 7 bases. Germline V gives CDR1 MNHEY, CDR2 SVGAGI. The CDR3 spans 13 residues. The trim removed 6 bases at V and 7 bases at J, leaving 9 bases unmatched. Here the CDR3 reads CASSAGTVVEQYF. CDR3 in DNA: TGTGCCAGCAGCGCCGGGACAGTCGTGGAGCAGTACTTC.

The chain carries TRBV6-6 and TRBJ2-7; weak D call: TRBD2 (6 bases). The CDR3 is 13 residues long. Germline CDR1 and CDR2: MNHNY and SVGAGI (reference sequence). With 0 bases removed from V and 6 bases from J, the gap between germline ends came to 9 bases. DNA of the CDR3: TGTGCCAGCAGTTACTCCGGCGGGACCGAGCAGTACTTC. It yields the protein CASSYSGGTEQYF.

The V and J genes are TRBV6-5 and TRBJ1-1, with unresolved D. The V and J ends lost 0 bases and 1 base respectively, with 3 bases between them. The CDR3 contains 13 residues. Looked up from germline, CDR1 is MNHEY and CDR2 is SVGAGI. CDR3 sequence: CASSYSENTEAFF. The DNA for the CDR3 is TGTGCCAGCAGTTACTCCGAGAACACTGAAGCTTTCTTT.

The chain is built from TRBV7-9 and TRBJ1-3; D call uncertain. The CDR3 covers 16 residues. Trimming removed 4 bases from V and 2 bases from J, with 15 bases in between. Per germline, CDR1 SEHNR and CDR2 FQNEAQ (reference sequence). CDR3 sequence (DNA): TGTGCCAGCAGCTCCCCCCGGGAAGGCCCTGGAAACACCATATATTTT. This encodes CASSSPREGPGNTIYF.

The chain is built from TRBV19 and TRBJ2-2; possibly TRBD1 or TRBD2 for D (5 bases each). The CDR3 totals 15 residues. Germline CDR1 is LNHDA and CDR2 is SQIVND (reference sequence). Between the trimmed V and J ends, which lost 0 bases and 3 bases, there was a span of 8 bases. Here the CDR3 DNA reads TGTGCCAGTAGTATAGACTGGGACCACACCGGGGAGCTGTTTTTT. This codes for CASSIDWDHTGELFF.

On this clone itself: In the same sample, other DNA sequences code for this CDR3. This chain connects TRBV5-1 to TRBJ2-2; 9 bases map to TRBD1. The junction had 6 bases not matched to a gene; V was cut back by 0 bases and J by 3 bases. The CDR3 has 17 residues. The germline V gene has CDR1 SGHRS and CDR2 YFSETQ. Written as DNA, the CDR3 is TGCGCCAGCAGCTTGGAAGGGGGACAGGGTTACACCGGGGAGCTGTTTTTT. This sequence encodes CASSLEGGQGYTGELFF.

V and J are TRBV10-2 and TRBJ2-5; D not certain. V lost 8 bases and J 2 bases, leaving 15 bases between the germline ends. Looked up from germline, CDR1 is WSHSY and CDR2 is SAAADI. The CDR3 is 14 amino acids. CDR3 nucleotide sequence: TGCGCCAGCCTCGAGCTAGGCCCTCAAGAGACCCAGTACTTC. It encodes CASLELGPQETQYF.

The rearrangement joins TRBV4-2 to TRBJ2-3; TRBD2 aligns across 8 bases. Germline lookup yields CDR1 LGHNA and CDR2 YNFKEQ. The CDR3 has 15 amino acids. The ends lost 0 bases at V and 9 bases at J; junction bases unmatched: 8. The CDR3 nucleotides read TGTGCCAGCAGCCAAGAAGTCGGGGGGGGCGGAACGCAGTATTTT. Amino acids: CASSQEVGGGGTQYF.